Listed below are T cell receptor beta chains from one sample, sequenced in a study of blood T cell repertoires in COVID-19. Clones were sequenced by immunoSEQ multiplex PCR, and TCRdb holds only the in-frame ones, with some missing. The sample has about 150,000 clones, roughly 88% seen once; the top ten hold 0.6% to 0.7%. Sequences were obtained from peripheral blood. Receptors were obtained from a man aged 55 to 69 with COVID-19, enrolled during active disease. Each CDR3 is given with its conserved first and last residue. The order of the fields is clone size, D gene, J gene, V gene, CDR3 DNA, CDR3 protein. D genes are given only for firm matches. Not every row has a clone size; where given, it reads once, few, many or a size class.

size: .; D: TRBD2; J: TRBJ2-7; V: TRBV6-2/TRBV6-3; DNA: TGTGCCAGCAGCTACTCGATGCGGGAGGGGGAATACGAGCAGTACTTC; CDR3: CASSYSMREGEYEQYF
size: .; D: .; J: TRBJ1-2; V: TRBV7-2; DNA: TGTGCCAGCAGCCCCCAGGCGAACTATGGCTACACCTTC; CDR3: CASSPQANYGYTF
size: .; D: TRBD2; J: TRBJ2-7; V: TRBV7-9; DNA: TGTGCCAGCAGCTTAGGGGTAGCGGGAGGGGGCTACGAGCAGTACTTC; CDR3: CASSLGVAGGGYEQYF
size: few; D: TRBD1; J: TRBJ1-4; V: TRBV5-1; DNA: TGCGCCAGCAGCCCGGGACAGGGGGCGAATACTGCTAATGAAAAACTGTTTTTT; CDR3: CASSPGQGANTANEKLFF
size: once; D: TRBD2; J: TRBJ2-5; V: TRBV7-9; DNA: TGTGCCAGCAGCTCACCCGGACTAGCGGGAGTTGAGACCCAGTACTTC; CDR3: CASSSPGLAGVETQYF
size: .; D: TRBD1; J: TRBJ1-3; V: TRBV7-8; DNA: TGTGCCAGCAGCTCGACGCAAGACAGGGTTACCTACACCATATATTTT; CDR3: CASSSTQDRVTYTIYF
size: .; D: TRBD1; J: TRBJ2-1; V: TRBV6-1; DNA: TGTGCCAGCAGTGATCGAGGGACAGGGGGTTTGAGAAATGAGCAGTTCTTC; CDR3: CASSDRGTGGLRNEQFF
size: few; D: TRBD1; J: TRBJ1-4; V: TRBV30; DNA: TGTGCCTGGAACAGGGGCAGGGAAAAACTGTTTTTT; CDR3: CAWNRGREKLFF
size: once; D: .; J: TRBJ1-6; V: TRBV9; DNA: TGTGCCAGCAGCCCCTCTGGGGCAGGGCGGACACCCCTCCACTTT; CDR3: CASSPSGAGRTPLHF
size: .; D: TRBD2; J: TRBJ2-1; V: TRBV11-2; DNA: TGTGCCAGCAGCTCGGGGGGGGGATACAATGAGCAGTTCTTC; CDR3: CASSSGGGYNEQFF
size: few; D: TRBD1; J: TRBJ1-2; V: TRBV6-7; DNA: TGTGCCAGCAGTTATTACCGGGACAGGGGTGGCTACACCTTC; CDR3: CASSYYRDRGGYTF
size: .; D: TRBD2; J: TRBJ2-4; V: TRBV3-1/TRBV3-2; DNA: TGTGCCAGCAGCCAAGGGACTAGCGGGAGTGTTGGCGCCAAAAACATTCAGTACTTC; CDR3: CASSQGTSGSVGAKNIQYF
size: .; D: .; J: TRBJ1-3; V: TRBV6-1; DNA: TGTGCCAGCAGGGAACAGGGTACCCTTGCTATTAGAAACACCATATATTTT; CDR3: CASREQGTLAIRNTIYF
size: .; D: TRBD1; J: TRBJ1-1; V: TRBV7-3; DNA: TGTGCCAGCAGCCCGTCAGGGGGTCGGCAGGGAGAAGCTTTCTTT; CDR3: CASSPSGGRQGEAFF
size: .; D: TRBD2; J: TRBJ2-1; V: TRBV27; DNA: TGTGCCAGCAGTCCCTATAGCGGGAGGTCCTACAATGAGCAGTTCTTC; CDR3: CASSPYSGRSYNEQFF
size: .; D: TRBD2; J: TRBJ2-3; V: TRBV7-2; DNA: TGTGCCAGCAGCTTAGCTAGCGGGAGAGGGGCAGATACGCAGTATTTT; CDR3: CASSLASGRGADTQYF